This T cell receptor beta chain came from a study of CD8 T cells in ankylosing spondylitis. Study findings and constraints: The study identified a TCR beta motif of several highly homologous variants that appeared characteristic of ankylosing spondylitis blood.

V lost 5 bases, J lost 0 bases, and 11 bases lay in between. This CDR3 spans 15 amino acids. Germline V gives CDR1 SNHLY, CDR2 FYNNEI. Via MiXCR, TCRdb re-called the 5' RACE reads, giving one row per CDR3 protein. The table records hundreds of thousands of distinct CDR3 sequences, roughly 18% of them present only once. This clonotype was detected a few times. Its antigen is not identified. This chain uses TRBV2 with TRBJ1-5; the D gene is possibly TRBD1 (6 bases). Input material: blood, either unsorted or a sorted T cell fraction (not recorded which). This TCR derives from a male donor with ankylosing spondylitis. CDR3 sequence: CASSSRDNSNQPQHF. CDR3 coding DNA: TGTGCCAGCAGTAGCCGGGACAATAGCAATCAGCCCCAGCATTTT.